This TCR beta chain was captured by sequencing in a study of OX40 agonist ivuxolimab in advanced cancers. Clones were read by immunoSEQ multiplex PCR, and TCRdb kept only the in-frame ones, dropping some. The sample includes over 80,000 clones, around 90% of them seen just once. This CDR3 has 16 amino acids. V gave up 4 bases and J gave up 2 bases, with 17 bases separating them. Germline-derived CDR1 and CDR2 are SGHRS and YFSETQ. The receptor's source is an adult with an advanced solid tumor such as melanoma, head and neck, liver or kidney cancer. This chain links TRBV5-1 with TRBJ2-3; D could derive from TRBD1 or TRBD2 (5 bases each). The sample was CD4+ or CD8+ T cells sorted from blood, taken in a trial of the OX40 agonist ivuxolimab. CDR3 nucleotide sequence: TGCGCCAGCAGCCTAGGGACGGATACGGCCACAGATACGCAGTATTTT. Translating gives CASSLGTDTATDTQYF.